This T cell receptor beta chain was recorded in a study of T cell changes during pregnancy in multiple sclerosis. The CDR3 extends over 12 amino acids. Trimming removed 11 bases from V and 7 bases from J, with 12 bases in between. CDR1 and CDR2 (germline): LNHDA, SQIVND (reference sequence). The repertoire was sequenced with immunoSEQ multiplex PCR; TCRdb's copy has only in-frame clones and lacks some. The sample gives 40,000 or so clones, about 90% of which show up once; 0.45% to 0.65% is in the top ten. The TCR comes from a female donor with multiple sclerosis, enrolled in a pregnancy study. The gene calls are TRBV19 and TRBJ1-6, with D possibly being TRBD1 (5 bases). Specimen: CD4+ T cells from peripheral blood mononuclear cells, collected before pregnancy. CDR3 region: CASTAWNSPLHF. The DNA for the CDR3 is TGTGCCTCGACAGCTTGGAATTCACCCCTCCACTTT. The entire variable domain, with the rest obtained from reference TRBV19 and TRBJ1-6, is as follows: DGGITQSPKYLFRKEGQNVTLSCEQNLNHDAMYWYRQDPGQGLRLIYYSQIVNDFQKGDIAEGYSVSREKKESFPLTVTSAQKNPTAFYLCASTAWNSPLHFGNGTRLTVT.